The subject of this entry is one T cell receptor (beta chain). Its antigen remains unknown. This entry is derived from a study of T cell responses to AZD1222 COVID-19 vaccine. Some clones are missing from TCRdb's copy, which holds only in-frame ones; the method was immunoSEQ multiplex PCR. Of approximately 110,000 clones listed, approximately 92% are singletons. Whole-study findings and limits: Repertoire sampling occurred only after the peak T cell response. Clonal diversity was possibly underestimated; the donors were predominantly white British and more often female. Spike-specific TCR breadth and depth rose after two AZD1222 doses. A reported finding is that nearly half of spike-specific TCRs target unmutated variant regions.

The ends lost 4 bases at V and 0 bases at J; junction bases unmatched: 7. Germline V gene sequence: CDR1 MNHEY, CDR2 SMNVEV (reference sequence). The CDR3 runs 16 residues. Sample: peripheral blood, taken 28 days after the second AZD1222 dose. The clonotype originates from an adult who received the AZD1222 COVID-19 vaccine. This chain links TRBV27 with TRBJ2-7; 9 bases are a match to TRBD2. The CDR3 nucleotides are TGTGCCAGCAGTTCTTTAGCGGGGGCTAGCTCCTACGAGCAGTACTTC. The encoded protein is CASSSLAGASSYEQYF.